The rows below give T cell receptor beta chains drawn from one sample of a study of neoadjuvant nivolumab and ipilimumab in lung cancer. Assay: immunoSEQ multiplex PCR; the TCRdb copy retains only in-frame clones and omits some. The sample lists about 17,000 clones, 70% to 80% occurring once. The sample consisted of tumor tissue, taken after neoadjuvant nivolumab, alone or with ipilimumab, at or shortly before surgery. The receptors stem from an adult with non-small cell lung cancer. Each CDR3 is given with its conserved first and last residue. A D gene is named only where the DNA matches it firmly. Clone size appears in some rows only: once, few, many, or a class for an expanded clone.

d_gene	v_gene	abundance	j_gene	len	CDR3nt	CDR3aa
TRBD1	TRBV7-3	.	TRBJ1-2	15	TGTGCCAGCAGCTTAAAGCCAGGGGGGAACTATGGCTACACCTTC	CASSLKPGGNYGYTF
.	TRBV6-6	medium-sized	TRBJ1-2	13	TGTGCCACCCCGGGGGGGGGCGACTATGGCTACACCTTC	CATPGGGDYGYTF
.	TRBV18	.	TRBJ2-1	15	TGTGCCAGCTCACCACCGGTTACAGGCGGCAATGAGCAGTTCTTC	CASSPPVTGGNEQFF
TRBD1	TRBV11-1	.	TRBJ1-4	15	TGTGCCAGCAGCAAGGACAGGGGAGCCGATGAAAAACTGTTTTTT	CASSKDRGADEKLFF
TRBD1	TRBV2	.	TRBJ1-2	18	TGTGCCAGCAGTGTTAGTCCGGAACCCGGGACAGGGGCCTATGGCTACACCTTC	CASSVSPEPGTGAYGYTF
.	TRBV18	few	TRBJ1-2	14	TGTGCCAGCTCACCACGGGAGGCTAACTATGGCTACACCTTC	CASSPREANYGYTF
TRBD1	TRBV5-5	few	TRBJ1-4	18	TGTGCCAGCAGTAGACTCTTCCGGGACAGGGTGGCTAATGAAAAACTGTTTTTT	CASSRLFRDRVANEKLFF
.	TRBV5-8	.	TRBJ2-5	13	TGTGCCAGCAGCTTGACTAGCCCTGGGACCCAGTACTTC	CASSLTSPGTQYF
.	TRBV5-6	.	TRBJ2-7	15	TGTGCCAGCAGGGCCGGGCCAAGGGAAGCCTACGAGCAGTACTTC	CASRAGPREAYEQYF
.	TRBV5-1	.	TRBJ2-3	15	TGCGCCAGCAGCTTGGTCGGCAGCTCCACAGATACGCAGTATTTT	CASSLVGSSTDTQYF
.	TRBV5-4	.	TRBJ1-3	14	TGTGCCAGCAGTTTGGACGGCTCTGGAAACACCATATATTTT	CASSLDGSGNTIYF
TRBD2	TRBV5-6	.	TRBJ2-2	16	TGTGCCAGCAGCCCACGGACTAGCGGCTACACCGGGGAGCTGTTTTTT	CASSPRTSGYTGELFF
TRBD2	TRBV7-2	once	TRBJ2-1	14	TGTGCCAGCAGCTTAGTAACTAGCGGGGGGGAGCAGTTCTTC	CASSLVTSGGEQFF
.	TRBV2	.	TRBJ2-3	16	TGTGCCAGCAGCCCCGGAAGGGGGGGGCTAGCAGATACGCAGTATTTT	CASSPGRGGLADTQYF
.	TRBV7-9	.	TRBJ2-3	17	TGTGCCAGCAGCTTAGATGGGGCCAGGGAAAACACAGATACGCAGTATTTT	CASSLDGARENTDTQYF
.	TRBV11-2	.	TRBJ2-7	16	TGTGCCAGCAGCTCATTTGCAGGGGACTTTTTTTTGGAGCAGTACTTC	CASSSFAGDFFLEQYF
TRBD1	TRBV5-6	.	TRBJ2-3	15	TGTGCCAGCAGCCCAGGACAGGGGGCCACAGATACGCAGTATTTT	CASSPGQGATDTQYF
.	TRBV7-8	.	TRBJ1-1	17	TGTGCCAGCAGCCCCCGGGCGACAGATTACATGAACACTGAAGCTTTCTTT	CASSPRATDYMNTEAFF
.	TRBV7-2	.	TRBJ2-7	11	TGTGCCAGCAGCACCACCTACGAGCAGTACTTC	CASSTTYEQYF
.	TRBV5-6	.	TRBJ1-1	13	TGTGCCAGCAGCTCCTACTCGGCGGTTGAAGCTTTCTTT	CASSSYSAVEAFF
TRBD2	TRBV4-2	.	TRBJ2-3	18	TGTGCCAGCAGCCAAGGTCGTCTAGCGGGGACAGTAACAGATACGCAGTATTTT	CASSQGRLAGTVTDTQYF
.	TRBV18	few	TRBJ1-3	15	TGTGCCAGCTCACCCTTTGGGGGCTCTGGAAACACCATATATTTT	CASSPFGGSGNTIYF
.	TRBV4-2	.	TRBJ1-1	14	TGTGCCAGCAGCCAAGAGGGCAGGAACACTGAAGCTTTCTTT	CASSQEGRNTEAFF
.	TRBV11-2	.	TRBJ1-1	16	TGTGCCAGCAGCTTCCTTGGACTGAATTCGAACACTGAAGCTTTCTTT	CASSFLGLNSNTEAFF
TRBD2	TRBV6-5	.	TRBJ2-2	14	TGTGCCAGCAGTTACGGACTAGCTGTCGGGGAGCTGTTTTTT	CASSYGLAVGELFF
.	TRBV6-5	.	TRBJ1-4	14	TGTGCCAGCAGTTACTCGGGGGGAGATGAAAAACTGTTTTTT	CASSYSGGDEKLFF
TRBD2	TRBV5-1	.	TRBJ2-7	19	TGCGCCAGCAGCGAGGAGACTAGCGGGGGGGCTCTCCCGACCTACGAGCAGTACTTC	CASSEETSGGALPTYEQYF
.	TRBV6-1	.	TRBJ1-4	13	TGTGCCAGCAGTGAGGACGACGGCGAAAAACTGTTTTTT	CASSEDDGEKLFF
.	TRBV7-8	.	TRBJ2-3	13	TGTGCCAGCAGCTTAGGGGTCTCAGATACGCAGTATTTT	CASSLGVSDTQYF
TRBD2	TRBV10-1	.	TRBJ2-2	16	TGCGCCAGCAGTGACGGGGCAGCGGGGGACACCGGGGAGCTGTTTTTT	CASSDGAAGDTGELFF
.	TRBV11-3	.	TRBJ2-2	14	TGTGCCAGCAGCTTGGGGAGTGTGGCCGGGGAGCTGTTTTTT	CASSLGSVAGELFF
.	TRBV5-4	.	TRBJ1-1	13	TGTGCCAGCAGCTTGGACAGAAACACTGAAGCTTTCTTT	CASSLDRNTEAFF
.	TRBV11-2	.	TRBJ1-1	13	TGTGCCAGCAGCCGGGGAGGGACCACTGAAGCTTTCTTT	CASSRGGTTEAFF
TRBD1	TRBV6-1	.	TRBJ1-5	15	TGTGCCAGCAGTGTAATACAGGGGGTGCGTCAGCCCCAGCATTTT	CASSVIQGVRQPQHF
.	TRBV18	.	TRBJ2-7	13	TGTGCCAGCTCAGGCGGGACCGACTACGAGCAGTACTTC	CASSGGTDYEQYF
.	TRBV6-6	once	TRBJ2-6	13	TGTGCCAGCATCGTAAGTGGGGCCAACGTCCTGACTTTC	CASIVSGANVLTF
TRBD1	TRBV7-2	few	TRBJ1-6	14	TGTGCCAGCAGAGGACAGGGAGAGAATTCACCCCTCCACTTT	CASRGQGENSPLHF
.	TRBV11-3	.	TRBJ2-1	14	TGTGCCAGCAGCTTAGATCACTATTACAATGAGCAGTTCTTC	CASSLDHYYNEQFF
.	TRBV7-2	.	TRBJ1-3	18	TGTGCCAGCAGCTCCCTCTCTGGCCTGTCACACTCTGGAAACACCATATATTTT	CASSSLSGLSHSGNTIYF
.	TRBV5-5	medium-sized	TRBJ1-2	15	TGTGCCAGCAGCTTGGCTACGGCCGGGGGCTATGGCTACACCTTC	CASSLATAGGYGYTF
.	TRBV11-2	.	TRBJ1-2	12	TGTGCCAGCAGCCCGGACGGCTATGGCTACACCTTC	CASSPDGYGYTF
.	TRBV27	.	TRBJ1-1	15	TGTGCCAGCAGTTTATCGGAGGGGCCGAACACTGAAGCTTTCTTT	CASSLSEGPNTEAFF
.	TRBV10-3	once	TRBJ2-7	13	TGTGCCAGCAGTGAATTTAGTTTCTACGAGCAGTACTTC	CASSEFSFYEQYF
.	TRBV5-6	.	TRBJ1-1	17	TGTGCCAGTTCCCTCGCTGGCAGGGGCCTAATGAACACTGAAGCTTTCTTT	CASSLAGRGLMNTEAFF
.	TRBV9	large	TRBJ1-1	14	TGTGCCAGCAGCCCGGGTGGTCGCCCCACTGAAGCTTTCTTT	CASSPGGRPTEAFF
TRBD2	TRBV6-6	.	TRBJ2-7	15	TGTGCCAGCAGTTACGATGGCGGGGGGGCGATCAAGCAGTACTTC	CASSYDGGGAIKQYF
TRBD1	TRBV4-3	.	TRBJ1-1	16	TGCGCCAGCAGCCAAGATAGCCCGACAGGGGGGGCTGAAGCTTTCTTT	CASSQDSPTGGAEAFF
TRBD2	TRBV7-9	.	TRBJ2-2	15	TGTGCCAGCAGCCCGCGGGGGTCAGACACCGGGGAGCTGTTTTTT	CASSPRGSDTGELFF
.	TRBV5-4	few	TRBJ1-1	15	TGTGCCAGCAGCCCGGCTGGGGGGGTGAACACTGAAGCTTTCTTT	CASSPAGGVNTEAFF
TRBD2	TRBV5-1	.	TRBJ2-3	12	TGCGCCAGCAGCTCCCCGGGACTAGCGATCAAATTT	CASSSPGLAIKF
TRBD2	TRBV5-4	medium-sized	TRBJ2-5	18	TGTGCCAGCAGCTTGGAGGCTGGGCGGGGGGCGTACCAAGAGACCCAGTACTTC	CASSLEAGRGAYQETQYF
.	TRBV6-5	few	TRBJ2-7	14	TGTGCCAGCAGTTACGGGGGTGACTCCTACGAGCAGTACTTC	CASSYGGDSYEQYF